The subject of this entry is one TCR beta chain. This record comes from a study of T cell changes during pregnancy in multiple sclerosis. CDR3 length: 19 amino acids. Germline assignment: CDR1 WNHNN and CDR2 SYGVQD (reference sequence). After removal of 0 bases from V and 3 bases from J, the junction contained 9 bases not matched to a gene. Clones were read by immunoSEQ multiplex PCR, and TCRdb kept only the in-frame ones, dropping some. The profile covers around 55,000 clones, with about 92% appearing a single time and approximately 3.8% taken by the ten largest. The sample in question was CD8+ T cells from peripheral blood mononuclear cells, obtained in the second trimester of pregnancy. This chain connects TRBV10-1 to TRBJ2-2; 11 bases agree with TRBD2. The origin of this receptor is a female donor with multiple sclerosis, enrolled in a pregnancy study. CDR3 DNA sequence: TGCGCCAGCAGTGAGTCGGATAGCGGGAGGGCCAAGTACACCGGGGAGCTGTTTTTT. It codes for CASSESDSGRAKYTGELFF.